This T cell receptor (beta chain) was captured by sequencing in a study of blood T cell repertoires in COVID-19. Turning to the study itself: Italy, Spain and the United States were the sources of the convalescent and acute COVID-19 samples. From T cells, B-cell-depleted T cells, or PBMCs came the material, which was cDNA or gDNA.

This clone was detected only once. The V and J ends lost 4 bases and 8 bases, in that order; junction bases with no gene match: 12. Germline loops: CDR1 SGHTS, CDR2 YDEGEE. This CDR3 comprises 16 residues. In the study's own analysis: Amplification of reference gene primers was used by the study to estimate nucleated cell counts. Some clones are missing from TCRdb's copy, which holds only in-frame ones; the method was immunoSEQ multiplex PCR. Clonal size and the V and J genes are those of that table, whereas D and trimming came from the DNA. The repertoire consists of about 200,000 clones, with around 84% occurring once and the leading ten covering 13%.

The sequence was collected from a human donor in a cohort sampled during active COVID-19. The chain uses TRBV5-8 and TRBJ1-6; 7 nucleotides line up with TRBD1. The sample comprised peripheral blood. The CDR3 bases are TGTGCCAGCAGCCCCGGGCAGGGGGTCTTGGATTCACCCCTCCACTTT. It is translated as CASSPGQGVLDSPLHF. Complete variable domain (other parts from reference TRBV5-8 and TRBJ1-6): EAGVTQSPTHLIKTRGQQATLRCSPISGHTSVYWYQQALGLGLQFLLWYDEGEERNRGNFPPRFSGRQFPNYSSELNVNALELEDSALYLCASSPGQGVLDSPLHFGNGTRLTVT.